Presented here are 17 T cell receptor beta chains from one specimen sequenced in a study of T-cell reconstitution after alpha-beta-depleted transplantation in children. TCRbeta library preparation incorporated unique molecular identifiers. MiXCR was run by TCRdb on the PCR reads, yielding one entry per CDR3 protein. The sample shows approximately 170,000 distinct CDR3 sequences, roughly 10% of them seen only once. This specimen consisted of PBMCs, obtained before TCRalphabeta/CD19-depleted stem cell transplant. These receptors were taken from a boy aged 2-15 years with acute myeloid leukemia, due to receive a stem cell transplant.

This clonotype was counted ten times or more. This chain connects TRBV3-1 to TRBJ2-1; D is ambiguous. Trimming pared 1 base from V and 13 bases from J, leaving 11 bases between. Looked up from germline, CDR1 is LGHDT and CDR2 is YNNKEL (reference sequence). The CDR3 covers 12 residues. CDR3 sequence: CASSQGIADQFF. For the CDR3, the DNA is TGTGCCAGCAGCCAAGGCATCGCGGACCAGTTCTTC.

As regards this clonotype: The conserved phenylalanine or tryptophan is not found at the CDR3 terminus, so this likely reflects a read error. V gene TRBV5-1 combines with J gene TRBJ1-1; no definite D call. The CDR3 is 14 residues long. Per the germline V gene, CDR1 is SGHRS and CDR2 is YFSETQ. This CDR3 is CASSQTELNTKAFL. In DNA form, the CDR3 reads TGCGCCAGCAGCCAGACGGAACTGAACACTAAAGCTTTCCTT.

This clonotype was detected ten times or more. The chain combines TRBV5-1 with TRBJ2-4; D could derive from TRBD1 or TRBD2 (5 bases each). Between the trimmed V and J ends, which lost 4 bases and 2 bases, there was a span of 13 bases. Per germline, CDR1 SGHRS and CDR2 YFSETQ. The CDR3 runs to 15 residues. The CDR3 spells CASSTSGTPKNIQYF. The CDR3 DNA reads as TGCGCCAGCAGCACCTCAGGGACCCCCAAAAACATTCAGTACTTC.

This clonotype was counted ten times or more. This chain connects TRBV20-1 to TRBJ2-2; 9 positions agree with TRBD2. CDR3 length equals 13 residues. The germline CDR1 and CDR2 sequences are DFQATT and SNEGSKA (reference sequence). Trimming at V came to 7 bases and at J to 4 bases, leaving 4 bases not matched to a gene. In nucleotides, the CDR3 is TGCAGTGGGGTAGCGGGAGTCACCGGGGAGCTGTTTTTT. Residues: CSGVAGVTGELFF.

In this sample, this clonotype turned up many times. The chain links TRBV7-8 to TRBJ1-4; TRBD1 matches 7 bases. CDR1 and CDR2 from the germline V gene are SGHVS and FQNEAQ. CDR3 size: 17 residues. The trim removed 3 bases at V and 5 bases at J, leaving 12 bases unmatched. CDR3 DNA: TGTGCCAGCAGCTTTATGACAGGGATTCTGAAAAATGAAAAACTGTTTTTT. Translating gives CASSFMTGILKNEKLFF.

This clonotype was counted at least ten times. The chain is built from TRBV7-9 and TRBJ2-1, with 14 nucleotides matching TRBD2. Germline loops: CDR1 SEHNR, CDR2 FQNEAQ (reference sequence). V was pared by 4 bases and J by 2 bases, with 1 base of the junction left unmatched. The CDR3 is 16 residues long. Here the CDR3 reads CASSSTSGRAYNEQFF. The DNA of the CDR3 is TGTGCCAGCAGCTCGACTAGCGGGAGGGCCTACAATGAGCAGTTCTTC.

This clonotype showed up many times. The chain is built from TRBV27 and TRBJ2-3, with D unclear. The germline V and J ends were trimmed by 4 bases and 6 bases, with 11 bases remaining between them. The CDR3 extends over 13 amino acids. Germline-derived CDR1 and CDR2 are MNHEY and SMNVEV (reference sequence). CDR3 nucleotide sequence: TGTGCCAGCAGTTCCCCCAAGGGCGATACGCAGTATTTT. Translated: CASSSPKGDTQYF.

The V gene is TRBV30, the J gene TRBJ1-1, with D tentatively TRBD1 (6 bases). The CDR3 is 14 amino acids. Germline values: CDR1 GTSNPN, CDR2 SVGIG (reference sequence). The V end was cut by 1 base, the J end by 6 bases, with 15 bases between. CDR3 nucleotides: TGTGCCTGGAGTGGTGCACAGGGTTTGTCTGAAGCTTTCTTT. Translating it yields CAWSGAQGLSEAFF.

This clonotype was seen repeatedly, ten times or more. This sequence joins TRBV7-3 and TRBJ1-2; tentative D call: TRBD1 (5 bases). The V end lost 2 bases, the J end lost 0 bases, and 10 bases lay between the germline ends. Germline lookup yields CDR1 SGHTA and CDR2 FQGTGA. The CDR3 runs to 15 residues. CDR3 amino acids: CASSLAGGANYGYTF. In DNA form, the CDR3 reads TGTGCCAGCAGCTTAGCCGGGGGAGCTAACTATGGCTACACCTTC.

This clonotype showed up many times. The chain combines TRBV27 with TRBJ2-7, with 8 bases fitting TRBD1. The CDR3 contains 14 residues. The trim removed 6 bases at V and 6 bases at J, leaving 10 bases unmatched. CDR1 is MNHEY and CDR2 is SMNVEV in the germline V gene (reference sequence). In DNA form, the CDR3 reads TGTGCCAGCAGCGAGAAGCAGGGGGCGGTCGAGCAGTACTTC. Translated, it gives CASSEKQGAVEQYF.

This clonotype was observed many times. This sequence joins TRBV7-9 and TRBJ1-6, with unresolved D. The CDR3 has 16 residues. Between the trimmed V and J ends, which lost 4 bases and 7 bases, there was a span of 17 bases. Germline CDR1 reads SEHNR; CDR2 reads FQNEAQ (reference sequence). CDR3 residues: CASSSDTGRSNSPLHF. The CDR3 coding sequence is TGTGCCAGCAGCTCAGATACCGGACGGTCCAATTCACCCCTCCACTTT.

This clonotype was seen at least ten times. The chain couples TRBV6-5 to TRBJ2-7; tentatively, D is TRBD1 (5 bases). The V and J ends lost 0 bases and 2 bases respectively, with 8 bases between them. This CDR3 is 14 amino acids long. Germline CDR1 MNHEY, CDR2 SVGAGI. CDR3 sequence: CASSYSLTAYEQYV. Here the CDR3 DNA reads TGTGCCAGCAGTTACTCGCTGACAGCCTACGAGCAGTACGTC.

Concerning this clonotype: This may be a read error, as it is one base from a much larger clone. CDR3 bases: TGCTGTGCTTGGCCGGCTAGCCTTGAATACAATGAGCAGTTCTTC. Translation gives CCAWPASLEYNEQFF. V gene TRBV20-1 combines with J gene TRBJ2-1; D may be TRBD2 (5 bases). This CDR3 spans 15 amino acids. Per germline, CDR1 DFQATT and CDR2 SNEGSKA (reference sequence).

This clonotype came up many times. The genes are TRBV15 and TRBJ2-5; tentatively, D is TRBD2 (6 bases). The germline V and J ends were trimmed by 1 base and 5 bases, with 11 bases remaining between them. The CDR3 totals 14 residues. Germline V gives CDR1 LNHNV, CDR2 YYDKDF (reference sequence). For the CDR3, the DNA is TGTGCCACCAGCAGAGCGGGGGATCGGGAGACCCAGTACTTC. Amino acid sequence: CATSRAGDRETQYF.

This clonotype was recorded many times. The chain carries TRBV15 and TRBJ2-3, with a tentative D call TRBD2 (6 bases). V lost 5 bases and J lost 6, with 9 bases in between. The CDR3 consists of 12 residues. Looked up from germline, CDR1 is LNHNV and CDR2 is YYDKDF (reference sequence). The CDR3 region is CATSRREDTQYF. The CDR3, as DNA: TGTGCCACCAGCCGCCGGGAGGATACGCAGTATTTT.

This clonotype came up a few times. With a much larger clone just one base away, this may be a read error. The rearrangement uses TRBV10-3 and TRBJ2-7; 7 bases are shared with TRBD1. The CDR3 has 16 amino acids. The V gene's germline CDR1 is ENHRY and CDR2 SYGVKD. The CDR3 sequence: CDIGDLRGTAFYEQYF. The CDR3 DNA is TGTGACATCGGCGATCTAAGGGGGACAGCCTTCTACGAGCAGTACTTC.

This clonotype has at least ten counts. This chain joins TRBV27 and TRBJ1-5; D is unresolved. Per the germline V gene, CDR1 is MNHEY and CDR2 is SMNVEV (reference sequence). V was pared by 3 bases and J by 4 bases, with 7 bases between. This CDR3 region has 13 residues. This chain's CDR3 is CASSLIKNQPQHF. The CDR3 nucleotides read TGTGCCAGCAGTTTGATCAAGAATCAGCCCCAGCATTTT.